This T cell receptor beta chain derives from a study of glioma-infiltrating T cells. Study outcomes and limitations: Above-expected tissue-blood divergence occurred in all gliomas, most in low-grade ones.

CDR3 length equals 14 residues. V dropped 1 base and J dropped 4 bases, with 13 bases sitting between them. Looked up from germline, CDR1 is DFQATT and CDR2 is SNEGSKA (reference sequence). TCR alpha and beta CDR3 regions were amplified from RNA using iRepertoire nested multiplex PCR. TCRdb re-derived calls from the multiplex PCR reads in MiXCR, one entry per CDR3 protein. The data hold approximately 90,000 distinct CDR3 sequences, with roughly 23% observed a single time. This clonotype was detected ten times or more. Its antigen is still unknown. The clonotype originates from a human donor with low-grade glioma or glioblastoma, undergoing nonglioma brain surgery, or in good health (not recorded which). Sequencing input: glioma tissue, nonneoplastic brain tissue, or PBMCs (not recorded which). The rearrangement joins TRBV20-1 to TRBJ1-2; no reliable D call. DNA for the CDR3: TGCAGTGCTAGAGCTGGAGGAGATGCCTATGGCTACACCTTC. It specifies CSARAGGDAYGYTF.